This entry describes one T cell receptor (beta chain). The entry originates in a study of blood T cell repertoires in COVID-19. Study overall: Both acute and convalescent COVID-19 samples were obtained from the United States, Italy and Spain. PBMCs, B-cell-depleted T cells, or T cells were the source of the cDNA or gDNA that made up the material.

CDR1 and CDR2 (germline): LGHNT, FRNRAP. The V segment lost 1 base and the J segment 4 bases; nucleotides outside the gene matches: 8. The CDR3 extends over 16 amino acids. In the study's own analysis: Estimates of nucleated cell counts were drawn from the amplification of reference gene primers. Repertoires were generated with immunoSEQ multiplex PCR, while TCRdb's copy carries only in-frame clones and drops some. V and J calls plus clone size are reproduced from that table; the DNA served to infer D and trimming. The sample yields about 190,000 clones, more than 70% seen once. This receptor was identified in a woman older than 75 with active or convalescent COVID-19. Sequenced: peripheral blood. The V and J genes are TRBV12-5 and TRBJ1-2, with 8 positions matching TRBD1. CDR3 sequence: CASGLESGGKGYGYTF. CDR3 coding DNA: TGTGCTAGTGGTTTGGAGTCAGGGGGCAAGGGCTATGGCTACACCTTC.